This T cell receptor beta chain was sequenced in a study of blood T cells in healthy people across ages (dated by TCRdb to the mid-2010s). For context, the study as a whole: Template switching captured roughly one uniquely barcoded TCR beta cDNA molecule per two T cells in model experiments. The donors were divided into four age groups: young (average approximately 16 years), middle-aged (about 39), aged (about 60) and long-lived (roughly 88). Donors of different ages were randomly distributed across sequencing lanes to avoid experimental bias. To track age-related changes in TCR beta repertoire diversity, the study relied on deep sequencing normalized with unique cDNA molecular identifiers. The study analyzed two additional independent replicas of 1 million unique cDNA reads from the same blood draw for two donors, one aged 18 to 29 and one aged 80 or older. Results and caveats for the whole study, not just this receptor: Estimates of total diversity based on one million sequenced T cells were regarded as lower bounds and as underestimates. As age increased, observed TCR beta diversity per million T cells dropped in a roughly linear way, and a significant reduction was already evident by age 40. A strong correlation was found between observed TCR beta diversity and the percentage of naive T cells measured by flow cytometry. Because the CMV infection status of the donors was unknown, age-related changes in expanded clonotypes may potentially have been confounded. Conclusive comparison of naive and antigen-experienced compartments was prevented by the profiling of bulk unsorted PBMCs. The long-lived group showed more naive CD4+ T cells, fewer expanded clones and increased TCR diversity than the aged group, suggesting age selection.

This clonotype was counted many times. No cognate antigen has been identified for it. No quality values exist for individual bases; no much larger clone is one base distant. Library construction relied on 5' RACE. The data were produced on an Illumina HiSeq 2500. A second PCR of about 6 to 11 cycles was performed with a sample-barcoded 5' primer and a J-beta primer mix. A template-switch 5' adaptor carrying 12 random nucleotides introduced a unique molecular identifier onto each TCR beta cDNA molecule. At least 2.5 million CDR3-containing paired-end reads were obtained from each sample. First-strand cDNA was synthesized from all RNA with the Mint cDNA synthesis kit, primed by a TRBC-specific oligonucleotide. Following uracil-DNA glycosylase treatment, all cDNA underwent a first 18-cycle PCR with the universal primers M1SS and BC2_uni_R. The paper's processing steps were these. For normalization, 1 million high-quality reads were randomly selected from each sample, with every read carrying a distinct molecular identifier. Instead of being binned into consensus sequences, reads with shared molecular identifiers were discarded. MiTCR, with a Q25 quality threshold and the strictest error-elimination algorithm, was used for CDR3 identification, clonotype clustering and error correction. A nonparametric unseen species model with Euler transformation was used to estimate a lower bound on total TCR beta diversity. The public reads were reanalyzed by TCRdb: fastp trimming at Q25, MiXCR alignment, in-frame beta chains only. When rows share a CDR3 protein, they turn into one entry using the most common DNA and genes. The V and J calls and clone size come from TCRdb's table, not from the authors' own analysis. The sample profile shows hundreds of thousands of distinct CDR3 sequences; roughly 50% of them were found once. The ten biggest clones cover about an eighth of the sample.

Donors were under 40 systemically healthy Caucasian individuals from Russia aged roughly 6 to 95 years. Around 10 milliliters of peripheral blood were drawn from each donor into EDTA-treated Vacutainer tubes. Ficoll-Paque density-gradient centrifugation was used to isolate PBMCs, with at least 6 million per sample. Total RNA, at least 5 micrograms per sample, was extracted from PBMCs with Trizol reagent. For every donor, an aliquot of PBMCs went through flow cytometry to measure the percentages of naive CD45RAhigh/CD27high T cells. The specimen was blood. The source of this sequence is a man aged 30-40 years in good health.

In nucleotide form, the sequence is TGCGCCAGCAGCCGGGGAGACTTCTCCTACGAGCAGTACTTC. Its protein is CASSRGDFSYEQYF. Recombination joined TRBV4-1 with TRBJ2-7; TRBD2 is a weak D gene call, 5 bases matching. A distance of 10 bases separates the germline ends of V and J, which lose 4 bases and 0 bases respectively. From the germline V gene, CDR1 is MGHRA and CDR2 is YSYEKL. The cysteine opens and the phenylalanine closes a CDR3 of 14 amino acids. Just CDR3 DNA is preserved here, 42 bases in frame from base 1.